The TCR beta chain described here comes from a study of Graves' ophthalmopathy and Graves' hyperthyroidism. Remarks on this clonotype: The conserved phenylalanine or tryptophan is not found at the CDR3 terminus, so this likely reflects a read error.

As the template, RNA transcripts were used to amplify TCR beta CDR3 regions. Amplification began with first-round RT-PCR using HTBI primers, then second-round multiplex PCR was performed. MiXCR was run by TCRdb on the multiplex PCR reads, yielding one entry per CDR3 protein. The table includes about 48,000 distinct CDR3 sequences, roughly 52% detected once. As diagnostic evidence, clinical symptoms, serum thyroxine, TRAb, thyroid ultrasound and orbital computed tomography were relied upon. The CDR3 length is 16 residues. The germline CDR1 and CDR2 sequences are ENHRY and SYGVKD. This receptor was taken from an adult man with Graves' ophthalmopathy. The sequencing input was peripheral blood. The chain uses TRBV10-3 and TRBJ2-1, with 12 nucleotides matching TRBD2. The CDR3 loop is CAISESRLAGVNKQFC. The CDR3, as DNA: TGCGCCATCAGTGAGTCGCGACTAGCGGGAGTGAATAAGCAGTTCTGC.